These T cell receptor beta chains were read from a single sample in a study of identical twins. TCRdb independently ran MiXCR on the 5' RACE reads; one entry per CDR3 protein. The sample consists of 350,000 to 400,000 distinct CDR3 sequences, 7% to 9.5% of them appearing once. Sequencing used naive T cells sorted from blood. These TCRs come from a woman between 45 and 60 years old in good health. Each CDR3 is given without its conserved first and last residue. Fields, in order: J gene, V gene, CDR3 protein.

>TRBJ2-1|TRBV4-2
ASSLRGLGQGANEQF
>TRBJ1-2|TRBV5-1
ASSSRGRAGDGYT
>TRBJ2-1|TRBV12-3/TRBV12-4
ASSLRTHEQF
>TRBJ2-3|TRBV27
ATASAGQGTDTQY
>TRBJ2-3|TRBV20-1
SATRSTDTQY
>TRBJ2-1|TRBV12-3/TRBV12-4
ATRYETSVKF
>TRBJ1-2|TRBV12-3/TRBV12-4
ASSWAPYGYT
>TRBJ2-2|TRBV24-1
ATSELAGELF
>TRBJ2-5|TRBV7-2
ASSQLTGSETQY
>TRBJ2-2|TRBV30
AWSVQAGGELF
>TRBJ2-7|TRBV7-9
ASSPRAGTGTYEQY
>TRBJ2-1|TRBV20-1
SARDWTGLESEQF
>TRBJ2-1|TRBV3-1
ASSQDPATYNEQF
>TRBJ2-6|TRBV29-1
SAGGSGANVLT
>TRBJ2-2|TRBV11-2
ASSLDLGGELF
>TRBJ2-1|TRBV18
ASSPEGLAGNDDQF
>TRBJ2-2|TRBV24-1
ATSDSPGLALAGELF
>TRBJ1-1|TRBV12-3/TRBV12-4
ASSQGTGRAF
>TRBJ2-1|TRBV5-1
ASSLSAVEQF
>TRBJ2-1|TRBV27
ASSLFPSGSPSYNEQF
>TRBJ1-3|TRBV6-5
ASGRGFFGNTIY
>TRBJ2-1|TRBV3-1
ASSQGAYQQF
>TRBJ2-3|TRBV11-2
AIGGFGTDTQY
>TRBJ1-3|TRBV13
ASSETGSGNTIY
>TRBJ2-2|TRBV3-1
ASSQDDGELF
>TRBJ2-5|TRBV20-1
SEGTIETPQETQY
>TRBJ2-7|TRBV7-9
ASSPPSTAYEQY
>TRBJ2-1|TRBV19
ASSIGGWNEQF
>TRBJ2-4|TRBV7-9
ASSHPSGSSKNIQY
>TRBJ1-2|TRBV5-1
ASSLARNYGYT
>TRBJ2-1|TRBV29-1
SVDPAGVSNEQF
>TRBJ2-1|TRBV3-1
ASSQSAGGYNEQF
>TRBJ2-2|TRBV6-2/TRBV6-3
ASSEALTGELF
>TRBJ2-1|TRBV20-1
SALARADEQF
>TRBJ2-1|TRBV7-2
ASSSFGGQDIWQF
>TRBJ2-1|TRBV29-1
SGGRVDDNEQF
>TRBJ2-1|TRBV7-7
ASSLAPTGLDEQF
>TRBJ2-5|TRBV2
ASRASGLKAETQY
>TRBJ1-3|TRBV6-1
ASSLTDGNTIY
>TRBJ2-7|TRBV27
ASSLSGNYEQY
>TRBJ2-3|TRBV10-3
AISESSRGSDTQY
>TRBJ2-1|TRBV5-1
ASSLGSVEQF
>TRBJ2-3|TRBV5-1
ASSTTSTDTQY
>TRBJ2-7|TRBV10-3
AISDGQGVLEQY
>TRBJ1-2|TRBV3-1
ASSQDRSGTGRGYGYT
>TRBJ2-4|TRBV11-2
ASSPGPILAKNIQY
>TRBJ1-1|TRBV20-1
SAHLAGAPPAF
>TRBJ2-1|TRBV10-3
AISRTGFDEQF
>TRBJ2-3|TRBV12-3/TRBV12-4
ASSHHRGLGTDTQY
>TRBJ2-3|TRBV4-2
ASSQGDGLSTDTQY
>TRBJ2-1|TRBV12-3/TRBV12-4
ASSLVMPREQF
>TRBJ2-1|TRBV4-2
ASSQDAGYNEQF
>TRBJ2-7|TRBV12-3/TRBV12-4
ASSPTGYHEQY
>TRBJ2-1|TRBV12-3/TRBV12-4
ASSAPGLAYNEQF
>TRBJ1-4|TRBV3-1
ASSQFLGQTNEKLF
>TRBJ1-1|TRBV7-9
ASSSWSLEVPEAF
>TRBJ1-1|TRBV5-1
ASSSNRGADAPAF
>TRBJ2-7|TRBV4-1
ASSPSPGQGSYEQY
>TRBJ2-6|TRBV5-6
ASSLSPSGANVLT
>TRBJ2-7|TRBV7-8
ASSLLDSSYEQY